This T cell receptor beta chain was identified during a study of blood T cells in healthy people across ages. Study results and limitations: Because sorting was not performed, PBMCs prevented conclusive naive versus antigen-experienced comparison.

Germline CDR1 is DFQATT and CDR2 is SNEGSKA (reference sequence). This CDR3 spans 16 amino acids. Trimming took 7 bases from V and 2 from J; bases not matched to a gene: 17. With a J-beta primer mix and a sample-barcoded 5' primer, a second PCR ran 7 to 11 cycles. TCRdb reprocessed the 5' RACE reads via MiXCR and lists one record per CDR3 protein. Among over 700,000 distinct CDR3 sequences, roughly 50% were seen once, and the ten largest hold about 42%. For this clonotype: The antigen is not known.

This rearrangement joins TRBV20-1 to TRBJ2-7; 7 bases agree with TRBD1. The sequencing input was blood. This TCR came from a man older than 75 in good health. CDR3 nucleotide sequence: TGCAGTGTACCCACCGCCCCGGGACAGCCACCCTACGAGCAGTACTTC. Amino acids: CSVPTAPGQPPYEQYF.